These 27 T cell receptor beta chains were all obtained from the same sample, sequenced in a study of T cell changes during pregnancy in multiple sclerosis. The data were produced by immunoSEQ multiplex PCR, yet TCRdb's version contains in-frame clones alone and is incomplete. The data show roughly 45,000 clones, more than 85% seen once. This specimen consisted of CD8+ T cells from peripheral blood mononuclear cells, obtained after pregnancy. The receptors originated from a female donor with multiple sclerosis, enrolled in a pregnancy study.

V and J are TRBV2 and TRBJ2-5, with D possibly matching TRBD2 (6 bases). Trimming removed 7 bases at V and 2 bases at J, with 14 bases between. CDR1 and CDR2 from the germline V gene are SNHLY and FYNNEI. The CDR3 totals 14 residues. CDR3 DNA: TGTGCCAGCACTGGTGTGCGGGATCAAGAGACCCAGTACTTC. It yields the protein CASTGVRDQETQYF.

This clone was recorded once. V usage is TRBV6-1 and J usage is TRBJ1-2; the D is unclear. CDR1 and CDR2 from the germline V gene are MNHNS and SASEGT. CDR3 length: 13 residues. The germline V and J ends were trimmed by 10 bases and 1 base, with 13 bases remaining between them. Here the CDR3 reads CATAATINYGYTF. In DNA, the CDR3 is TGTGCCACAGCTGCGACAATTAACTATGGCTACACCTTC.

The V gene is TRBV4-1, the J gene TRBJ2-5; 10 bases align to TRBD2. This CDR3 spans 16 amino acids. CDR1 is MGHRA and CDR2 is YSYEKL in the germline V gene. The ends lost 3 bases at V and 7 bases at J; junction bases unmatched: 11. The CDR3 spells CASSQQMGTSVWTQYF. As DNA, the CDR3 is TGCGCCAGCAGCCAGCAGATGGGGACTAGCGTTTGGACCCAGTACTTC.

The J gene is TRBJ1-2, the V gene TRBV29-1; the D is unclear. The CDR3 loop spans 12 amino acids. Germline V gene sequence: CDR1 SQVTM, CDR2 ANQGSEA. Trimming stripped 3 bases from V and 8 bases from J, with 13 bases between. The CDR3 DNA follows: TGCAGCGTTGAGGGCAGTTCTATGGGCTACACCTTC. Its translation is CSVEGSSMGYTF.

This chain links TRBV19 with TRBJ1-1, with D possibly matching TRBD1 (5 bases). The V end was cut by 6 bases, the J end by 11 bases, with 16 bases between. There are 12 residues in the CDR3. Germline V gene lookup returns CDR1 LNHDA and CDR2 SQIVND (reference sequence). In DNA form, the CDR3 reads TGTGCCAGTAGCCCCGACAGACTGTTTGCTTTCTTT. It specifies CASSPDRLFAFF. The complete variable domain, with remaining parts taken from reference TRBV19 and TRBJ1-1, reads DGGITQSPKYLFRKEGQNVTLSCEQNLNHDAMYWYRQDPGQGLRLIYYSQIVNDFQKGDIAEGYSVSREKKESFPLTVTSAQKNPTAFYLCASSPDRLFAFFGQGTRLTVV.

Written as DNA, the CDR3 is TGTGCCAGCAGCGGAATAGTGAATGAGCAGTTCTTC. Translating gives CASSGIVNEQFF. V and J are TRBV9 and TRBJ2-1, with D uncertain. CDR1 is SGDLS, CDR2 YYNGEE, per germline. The CDR3 runs to 12 residues. Trimming shortened V by 3 bases and J by 7 bases, and 8 bases separated the two germline ends.

This chain connects TRBV27 to TRBJ1-1, with TRBD1 identical over 8 bases. The CDR3 contains 14 residues. With V trimmed by 2 bases and J by 3 bases, 2 bases remained unmatched. CDR1 and CDR2 from the germline V gene are MNHEY and SMNVEV (reference sequence). In nucleotides, the CDR3 is TGTGCCAGCAGTTTAGGACAGGGAGACACTGAAGCTTTCTTT. Its translation: CASSLGQGDTEAFF.

The rearrangement uses TRBV27 and TRBJ2-7; the match to TRBD1 covers 8 bases. CDR1 is MNHEY and CDR2 is SMNVEV in the germline V gene (reference sequence). The CDR3 loop spans 15 amino acids. V dropped 5 bases and J dropped 4; count of bases not matched to a gene: 10. For the CDR3, the DNA is TGTGCCAGCAGTATACTGACAGGGGAAGTTTACGAGCAGTACTTC. This translates into CASSILTGEVYEQYF.

This clone was observed once. The chain carries TRBV6-5 and TRBJ2-3; TRBD1 is a possible D gene (6 bases). The germline V gene has CDR1 MNHEY and CDR2 SVGAGI. V was clipped by 0 bases and J by 7 bases, with 8 bases between them. The CDR3 is 13 amino acids. The CDR3, as DNA: TGTGCCAGCAGTTACTCGGGGGCGAATACGCAGTATTTT. Amino acid sequence: CASSYSGANTQYF.

CDR3 bases: TGTGCCAGCAGCGTCGGGGGGGTTGGAGAGACCCAGTACTTC. Translating it yields CASSVGGVGETQYF. The chain carries TRBV7-7 and TRBJ2-5; 8 nucleotides align to TRBD2. The CDR3 has 14 residues. From germline, CDR1 is SSHAT and CDR2 FNYEAQ (reference sequence). V trimming: 5 bases; J trimming: 4 bases; junction bases outside the gene matches: 6. The variable domain in full, completed from reference TRBV7-7 and TRBJ2-5, reads GAGVSQSPRYKVTKRGQDVTLRCDPISSHATLYWYQQALGQGPEFLTYFNYEAQPDKSGLPSDRFSAERPEGSISTLTIQRTEQRDSAMYRCASSVGGVGETQYFGPGTRLLVL.

The chain uses TRBV7-9 and TRBJ2-1, with TRBD1 identical over 9 bases. CDR3 size: 16 residues. The junction had 12 bases not matched to a gene; V was cut back by 5 bases and J by 7 bases. CDR1 is SEHNR and CDR2 is FQNEAQ in the germline V gene (reference sequence). The CDR3 sequence is CASSQSRDRDRNEQFF. In DNA, the CDR3 is TGTGCCAGCAGCCAATCCCGGGACAGGGATCGGAATGAGCAGTTCTTC.

The chain couples TRBV19 to TRBJ2-5; D perhaps matches TRBD1 (5 bases). Trimming pared 6 bases from V and 2 bases from J, leaving 22 bases between. The germline gives CDR1 LNHDA, CDR2 SQIVND (reference sequence). This CDR3 is 17 amino acids long. The CDR3 loop is CASSSQGPEALQETQYF. The CDR3 DNA reads TGTGCCAGTAGCTCCCAGGGTCCCGAAGCCCTTCAAGAGACCCAGTACTTC.

V gene TRBV6-6 combines with J gene TRBJ2-2; 8 nucleotides line up with TRBD1. There are 16 residues in the CDR3. The germline V gene has CDR1 MNHNY and CDR2 SVGAGI (reference sequence). With V trimmed by 6 bases and J by 5 bases, 11 bases remained unmatched. CDR3 sequence: CASSHTGTGPTGELFF. CDR3 in DNA: TGTGCCAGCAGCCACACCGGGACAGGACCGACCGGGGAGCTGTTTTTT.

The rearrangement joins TRBV7-6 to TRBJ2-5; 11 bases line up with TRBD2. From germline, CDR1 is SGHVS and CDR2 FNYEAQ. After removal of 2 bases from V and 4 bases from J, the junction contained 9 bases not matched to a gene. The CDR3 length is 17 residues. The CDR3 bases are TGTGCCAGCAGCTTACGACTAGCGGGGTCGGAAGGAGAGACCCAGTACTTC. Protein product: CASSLRLAGSEGETQYF.

This clone is a singleton in its sample. The chain links TRBV7-6 to TRBJ2-7; TRBD2 aligns across 7 bases. V lost 5 bases and J lost 4; bases outside the gene matches: 8. The CDR3 is 14 amino acids. The germline V gene has CDR1 SGHVS and CDR2 FNYEAQ. The CDR3 region has the DNA TGTGCCAGCAGCACAGTAGCGGGTCAATACGAGCAGTACTTC. Translating gives CASSTVAGQYEQYF.

This clone was recorded a few times. The V gene is TRBV7-6, the J gene TRBJ2-1; no clear D. V was shortened by 4 bases and J by 0 bases, with 16 bases between the two germline ends. Germline CDR1 and CDR2: SGHVS and FNYEAQ. The CDR3 has 17 residues. The CDR3 sequence is CASSSNGDSSSYNEQFF. The CDR3 nucleotides read TGTGCCAGCAGCTCTAACGGAGATTCGAGCTCCTACAATGAGCAGTTCTTC.

Only a few counts were recorded for this clone. The chain couples TRBV4-2 to TRBJ1-1; no clear D gene. Trimming removed 3 bases from V and 1 base from J, with 3 bases in between. CDR1 is LGHNA, CDR2 YNFKEQ, per germline. The length of the CDR3 is 12 residues. The chain's CDR3 is CASSHRNTEAFF. CDR3 DNA: TGTGCCAGCAGCCACAGGAACACTGAAGCTTTCTTT.

The V and J genes are TRBV5-4 and TRBJ2-3; no clear D. From germline, CDR1 is SGHNT and CDR2 YYREEE (reference sequence). Trimming stripped 0 bases from V and 6 bases from J, with 5 bases between. This CDR3 has 12 residues. In nucleotides, the CDR3 is TGTGCCAGCAGCTTGGGTGAGGATACGCAGTATTTT. It yields the protein CASSLGEDTQYF. The full variable domain, its missing parts supplied by reference TRBV5-4 and TRBJ2-3, is ETGVTQSPTHLIKTRGQQVTLRCSSQSGHNTVSWYQQALGQGPQFIFQYYREEENGRGNFPPRFSGLQFPNYSSELNVNALELDDSALYLCASSLGEDTQYFGPGTRLTVL.

The chain uses TRBV9 and TRBJ2-5; a weak D match, TRBD2 (6 bases). Germline V lookup: CDR1 SGDLS, CDR2 YYNGEE. V lost 3 bases and J lost 5, with 11 bases in between. The CDR3 contains 13 residues. CDR3 in amino acids: CASSGGDWETQYF. DNA for the CDR3: TGTGCCAGCAGCGGGGGGGATTGGGAGACCCAGTACTTC.

J is TRBJ2-2 and V is TRBV10-1; weak D call: TRBD2 (6 bases). The CDR3 runs 15 residues. CDR1 and CDR2 from the germline V gene are WNHNN and SYGVQD (reference sequence). Trimming left V 5 bases short and J 4 bases short, with 14 bases between. The CDR3 DNA is TGCGCCAGCAGTCTAGGAGGGACGGCCACCGGGGAGCTGTTTTTT. This encodes CASSLGGTATGELFF.

The chain recombines TRBV4-1 with TRBJ2-1; TRBD1 is a possible D gene (5 bases). Germline CDR1 MGHRA, CDR2 YSYEKL. This CDR3 spans 17 amino acids. The ends were cut back, 0 bases at V and 2 bases at J, with 14 bases in the middle. The CDR3 nucleotides are TGCGCCAGCAGCCAAGAACAGGCACTCGAACCCTACAATGAGCAGTTCTTC. It encodes CASSQEQALEPYNEQFF.

The chain carries TRBV5-1 and TRBJ2-7, with a possible D match to TRBD1 (6 bases). The V end lost 0 bases, the J end lost 5 bases, and 12 bases lay between the germline ends. The CDR3 spans 14 residues. In germline, CDR1 is SGHRS, CDR2 YFSETQ. The DNA of the CDR3 is TGCGCCAGCAGCTTGGGAGCAGGGGTGGACGAGCAGTACTTC. It encodes CASSLGAGVDEQYF.

CDR3 nucleotides: TGTGCCAGCAGCCACCAGGGGGCAGAAAAATTCAATCAGCCCCAGCATTTT. It translates to CASSHQGAEKFNQPQHF. The rearrangement uses TRBV5-6 and TRBJ1-5; TRBD1 matches at 8 bases. V lost 4 bases and J lost 3; bases outside the gene matches: 12. The germline gives CDR1 SGHDT, CDR2 YYEEEE. The CDR3 is 17 amino acids. Full variable domain (outside the CDR3, taken from reference TRBV5-6 and TRBJ1-5): DAGVTQSPTHLIKTRGQQVTLRCSPKSGHDTVSWYQQALGQGPQFIFQYYEEEERQRGNFPDRFSGHQFPNYSSELNVNALLLGDSALYLCASSHQGAEKFNQPQHFGDGTRLSIL.

V usage is TRBV19 and J usage is TRBJ2-1; TRBD2 matches at 10 bases. This CDR3 has 17 amino acids. Germline loops: CDR1 LNHDA, CDR2 SQIVND (reference sequence). J was trimmed by 1 base and V by 3 bases; bases with no gene match: 6. CDR3: CASSISMGLASYNEQFF. For the CDR3, the DNA is TGTGCCAGTAGTATTAGCATGGGACTAGCGTCCTACAATGAGCAGTTCTTC.

The CDR3 bases are TGTGCCAGCAGCTTAGCGCGACAGGGGGAATGGCATGAGCAGTTCTTC. Its translation: CASSLARQGEWHEQFF. The V call is TRBV7-9, the J call TRBJ2-1, with 9 bases that match TRBD1. Germline assignment: CDR1 SEHNR and CDR2 FQNEAQ (reference sequence). The CDR3 extends over 16 amino acids. J was trimmed by 8 bases and V by 0 bases; bases with no gene match: 8.

The chain links TRBV6-4 to TRBJ2-1, with TRBD2 matching over 12 bases. V lost 5 bases to trimming and J lost 4 bases; unmatched junction nucleotides: 6. The CDR3 consists of 16 residues. Germline CDR1 and CDR2: MRHNA and SNTAGT. The CDR3 nucleotides read TGTGCCAGCAGTCAAGAAGGACTAGCGGGATACAATGAGCAGTTCTTC. It encodes CASSQEGLAGYNEQFF.

The genes are TRBV7-8 and TRBJ1-5; D possibly corresponds to TRBD1 (6 bases). Between the trimmed V and J ends, which lost 5 bases and 0 bases, there was a span of 14 bases. The CDR3 extends over 16 amino acids. Germline V CDR1 and CDR2: SGHVS, FQNEAQ. CDR3 in amino acids: CASSETTGYSNQPQHF. The CDR3 DNA sequence: TGTGCCAGCAGCGAAACGACAGGATATAGCAATCAGCCCCAGCATTTT.